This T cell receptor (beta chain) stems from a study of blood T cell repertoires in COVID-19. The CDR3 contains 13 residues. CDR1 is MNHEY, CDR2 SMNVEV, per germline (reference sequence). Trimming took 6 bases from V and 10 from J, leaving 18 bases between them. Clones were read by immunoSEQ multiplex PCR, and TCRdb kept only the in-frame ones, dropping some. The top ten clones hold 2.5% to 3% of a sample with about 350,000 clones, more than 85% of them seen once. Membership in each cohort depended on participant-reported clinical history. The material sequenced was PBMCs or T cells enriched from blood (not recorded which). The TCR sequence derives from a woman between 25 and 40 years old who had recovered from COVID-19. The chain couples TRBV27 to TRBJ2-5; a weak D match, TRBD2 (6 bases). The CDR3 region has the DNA TGTGCCAGCAGCCGCGGGACGGGTCAAGACCAGTACTTC. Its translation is CASSRGTGQDQYF.